The rows below give T cell receptor beta chains drawn from one sample of a study of CD8 T cells in Susac syndrome. TCRdb reprocessed the immunoSEQ multiplex PCR reads via MiXCR and lists one record per CDR3 protein. The sample lists around 150,000 distinct CDR3 sequences; 93% were seen once. The sequenced sample was CD4+ T cells from PBMCs. All receptors derive from a human donor in good health. Both conserved end residues are part of each CDR3. A row's size may be missing; if present it is once, few, many or a size class.

TRBV6-6	TRBJ1-2	.	CASSPGPLNYGYTF
TRBV20-1	TRBJ2-3	.	CSAFRGGTDTQYF
TRBV6-6	TRBJ2-5	.	CASHRDRQETQYF
TRBV19	TRBJ1-1	.	CARAERYTEAFF
TRBV20-1	TRBJ2-1	once	CSASPGGNEQFF
TRBV10-3	TRBJ1-6	.	CAIGTEYNSPLHF
TRBV29-1	TRBJ1-2	.	CSPPSSNYGYTF
TRBV4-2	TRBJ2-5	.	CASSQDPGSGAGEETQYF
TRBV5-1	TRBJ1-3	.	CASSSGTGNSGNTIYF
TRBV3-1	TRBJ1-2	.	CASSQGLNHGGYTF
TRBV12-3/TRBV12-4	TRBJ1-6	.	CARTLSGGVENSPLHF
TRBV10-3	TRBJ2-4	.	CAISKDREKNIQYF
TRBV6-5	TRBJ1-1	few	CASSYGTNTEAFF
TRBV3-1	TRBJ2-7	.	CASSQNAGAYEQYF
TRBV5-1	TRBJ2-5	.	CASSLRQAGPETQYF
TRBV15	TRBJ1-6	.	CATRGSGQGNSLLHF
TRBV3-1	TRBJ2-1	.	CASSSQGPALNNEQFF
TRBV7-2	TRBJ2-2	.	CASSLFIGLNTGELFF
TRBV7-8	TRBJ1-1	.	CASSLGGGFEAFF
TRBV9	TRBJ2-6	.	CASSASGAGANVLTF
TRBV5-1	TRBJ2-7	.	CASSLGQGGGEQYF
TRBV11-3	TRBJ1-6	.	CASRLGTGTYRNSPLHF
TRBV20-1	TRBJ2-5	.	CSARDYPYQETQYF
TRBV2	TRBJ2-7	once	CASASVSYEQYF
TRBV19	TRBJ1-1	.	CASSLGTLQWNTEAFF
TRBV3-1	TRBJ1-6	once	CASSQDNRFFSPLHF
TRBV3-1	TRBJ2-1	once	CASSRAGVHWEQFF
TRBV15	TRBJ2-5	once	CATSGGGSQETQYF
TRBV12-3/TRBV12-4	TRBJ2-5	.	CASSFRGQVVKETQYF
TRBV6-5	TRBJ1-2	.	CASSSGYYGYTF
TRBV29-1	TRBJ1-2	.	CSVDRQDKGGYTF